This T cell receptor (beta chain) was sequenced for a study of shared clonotypes between healthy human individuals. Study-wide results and caveats: Sharing across four donors was highest in naive CD4 (around 5%) and lowest in memory CD8 (about 0.4%).

Positive CCR7 selection of CD45RO-negative cells yielded the naive CD8 cells, and terminally differentiated effector memory CD45RA+ cells were excluded. Measured with immunoSEQ multiplex PCR; TCRdb has only the in-frame clones, and not every one. The sample has nearly 2 million clones, about 95% seen once. Of note for this clone: The antigen is undetermined.

CDR3 length equals 14 residues. V was shortened by 5 bases and J by 0 bases, with 11 bases between the two germline ends. Germline V gives CDR1 MNHEY, CDR2 SVGAGI. This receptor was obtained from a man between 18 and 35 years old in good health. The chain employs TRBV6-5 and TRBJ2-7, with D unresolved. The sample taken for sequencing was naive CD8+ T cells sorted from blood. Here the CDR3 reads CASSPYTVSYEQYF. CDR3 DNA sequence: TGTGCCAGCAGTCCCTACACCGTCTCCTACGAGCAGTACTTC.